This TCR beta chain appears in the sequencing data of a study of cytomegalovirus exposure and HLA in healthy donors. Study-wide points: Cytomegalovirus status, reportedly, was diagnosed with high specificity and sensitivity by the classifier. Across donors, most TCRs were seen rarely, yet some public ones were widespread. The investigators catalogued 150 to 200 TCR beta chains as cytomegalovirus-associated.

The donors were part of the roughly 120-subject validation cohort, which stood apart from the roughly 730-subject first cohort. Germline values: CDR1 SNHLY, CDR2 FYNNEI. The CDR3 covers 14 residues. V lost 3 bases, J lost 4 bases, and 10 bases lay in between. Assay used: immunoSEQ multiplex PCR; TCRdb lists only in-frame clones, some missing. This table has roughly 270,000 clones, roughly 90% appearing once. This clone was recorded a few times. Its antigen is not known. The sequenced sample consisted of PBMCs. The genes are TRBV2 and TRBJ1-5; D not resolved. The TCR was taken from a woman aged 18 to 35 in good health and CMV-seronegative. CDR3 in amino acids: CASSEGGRNQPQHF. For the CDR3, the DNA is TGTGCCAGCAGTGAGGGAGGTCGGAATCAGCCCCAGCATTTT.